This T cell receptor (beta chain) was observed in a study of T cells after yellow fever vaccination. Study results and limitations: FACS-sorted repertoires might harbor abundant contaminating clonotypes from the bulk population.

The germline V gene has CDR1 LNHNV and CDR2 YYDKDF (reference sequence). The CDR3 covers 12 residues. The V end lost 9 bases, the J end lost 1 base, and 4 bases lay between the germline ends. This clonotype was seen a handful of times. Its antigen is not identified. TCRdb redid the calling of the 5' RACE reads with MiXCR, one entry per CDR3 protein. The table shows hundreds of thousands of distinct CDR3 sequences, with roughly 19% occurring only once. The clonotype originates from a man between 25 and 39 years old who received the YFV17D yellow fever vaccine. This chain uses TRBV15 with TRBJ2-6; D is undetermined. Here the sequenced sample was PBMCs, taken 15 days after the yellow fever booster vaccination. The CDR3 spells CATVSGANVLTF. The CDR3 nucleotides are TGTGCCACGGTATCTGGGGCCAACGTCCTGACTTTC.